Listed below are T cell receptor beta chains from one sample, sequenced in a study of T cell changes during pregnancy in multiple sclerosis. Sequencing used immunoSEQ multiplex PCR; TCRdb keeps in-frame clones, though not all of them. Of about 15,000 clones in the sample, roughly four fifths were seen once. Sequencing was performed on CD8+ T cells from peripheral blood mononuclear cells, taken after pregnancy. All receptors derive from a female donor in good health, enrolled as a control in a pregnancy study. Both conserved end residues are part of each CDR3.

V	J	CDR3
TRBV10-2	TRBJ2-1	CASSEGRVSYNEQFF
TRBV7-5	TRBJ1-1	CARSKGGHRNTEAFF
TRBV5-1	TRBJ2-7	CASSPDEGDRDPYEQYF
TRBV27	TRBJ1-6	CASSLGSSPLHF
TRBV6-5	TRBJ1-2	CASSFIQGAEGGYTF
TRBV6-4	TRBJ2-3	CASSPGLATDTQYF
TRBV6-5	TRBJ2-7	CASQTPGVASYEQYF
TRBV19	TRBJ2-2	CASIPLAGTGELFF
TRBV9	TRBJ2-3	CASGGDTQYF
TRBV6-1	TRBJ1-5	CASSEAGHLSNQPQHF
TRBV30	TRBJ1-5	CAWSADRDNQPQHF
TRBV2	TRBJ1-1	CASSPGGAEAFF
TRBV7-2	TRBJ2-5	CASSSRGSRDTEETQYF
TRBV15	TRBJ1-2	CASTGGSNYGYTF
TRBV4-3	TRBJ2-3	CASSQDGGPSGGQYF
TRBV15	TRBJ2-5	CATSRDQETQYF
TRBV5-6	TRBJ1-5	CASSSGGGGNQPQHF
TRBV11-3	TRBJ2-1	CASSLTSGSHNEQFF
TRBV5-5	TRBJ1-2	CASSLAKQVGRGYTF
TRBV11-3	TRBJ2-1	CASSLSRPSPNSSYNEQFF
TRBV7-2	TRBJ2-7	CASSSWTSGNEQYF
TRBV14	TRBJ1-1	CASSFTTVNTEAFF